This T cell receptor beta chain came from a study of T cells in Graves' hyperthyroidism and ophthalmopathy. Turning to the study itself: Peripheral blood draws took place at initial diagnosis, ahead of any treatment.

Amplified TCR beta CDR3 regions derived from RNA transcripts. The HTBI primer set served for first-round RT-PCR of the TCR CDR3. TCRdb used MiXCR to reprocess the multiplex PCR reads, holding one entry per CDR3 protein. Altogether some 580,000 distinct CDR3 sequences are present, more than 15% being singletons, with the ten largest covering roughly 3.4%. V was clipped by 3 bases and J by 1 base, with 10 bases between them. Germline-derived CDR1 and CDR2 are KGHSH and LQKENI. The CDR3 is made up of 15 amino acids. Findings of the study overall: Onset of ophthalmopathy came a median around 6.2 months after the model predicted it. Ophthalmopathy stood apart from stable hyperthyroidism in a 13 V-J model.

This clonotype was seen many times. The target antigen is unknown. The receptor comes from a woman aged 40 to 49 with Graves' ophthalmopathy. J is TRBJ1-5 and V is TRBV18; a possible D gene is TRBD1 (5 bases). The sequenced sample consisted of blood. The CDR3 spells CASSPAGLSNQPQHF. CDR3 nucleotides: TGTGCCAGCTCACCGGCAGGGTTGAGCAATCAGCCCCAGCATTTT.